This T cell receptor beta chain was retrieved from a study of identical twins. Looked up from germline, CDR1 is LGHNA and CDR2 is YNFKEQ. There are 16 residues in the CDR3. Deletions cut 0 bases from V and 8 bases from J, with 17 bases between. The sample holds a few counts of this clonotype. Unique molecular identifiers were present on the cDNA, which also gained a universal primer site by template switching. TCRdb processed the 5' RACE reads anew with MiXCR; each CDR3 protein has one entry. The sample gives about 150,000 distinct CDR3 sequences, 3% to 4% of which show up once; 7.5% to 8.5% is in the top ten.

The genes are TRBV4-2 and TRBJ2-1; the D call may be TRBD1 or TRBD2 (5 bases each). Sequencing used memory T cells sorted from blood. The TCR sequence derives from a man younger than 35 in good health. The CDR3 nucleotides are TGTGCCAGCAGCCAAGAAGGAAGGGGAGAAGGGTATGAGCAGTTCTTC. Protein product: CASSQEGRGEGYEQFF.